Listed below are T cell receptor beta chains from one sample, sequenced in a study. MiXCR was run by TCRdb on the 5' RACE reads, yielding one entry per CDR3 protein. This table has nearly 40,000 distinct CDR3 sequences, approximately 20% appearing once. The specimen sequenced was naive CD4+ T cells sorted from a lymph node. The receptors were gathered from a female donor with breast cancer. CDR3s include the opening cysteine and the closing phenylalanine or tryptophan. The D gene is left open where the match is weak. The size entry is marked missing in some rows and otherwise reads once, few, many or a size class.

j_call d_call v_call clone_size cdr3_aa cdr3_nt
TRBJ2-5 NA TRBV6-1 NA CASSRGQETQYF TGTGCCAGCAGCCGGGGACAAGAGACCCAGTACTTC
TRBJ2-1 NA TRBV20-1 NA CSAPDNTDEQFF TGCAGTGCTCCTGATAACACCGATGAGCAGTTCTTC
TRBJ1-2 NA TRBV10-3 NA CAISDDSLGYGYTF TGTGCCATCAGTGACGACAGCCTCGGCTATGGCTACACCTTC
TRBJ2-1 TRBD2 TRBV27 many CASSARLAGDTNEQFF TGTGCCAGCAGTGCCAGACTAGCGGGAGATACGAATGAGCAGTTCTTC
TRBJ1-2 NA TRBV7-9 NA CASSRPAVGTQANYGYTF TGTGCCAGCAGCCGACCGGCAGTTGGGACACAAGCTAACTATGGCTACACCTTC
TRBJ1-1 NA TRBV7-9 many CASSPGVGQNTEAFF TGTGCCAGCAGCCCTGGAGTGGGACAGAACACTGAAGCTTTCTTT
TRBJ2-5 NA TRBV5-1 medium-sized CASSTDGQPEETQYF TGCGCCAGCAGCACCGATGGACAGCCCGAAGAGACCCAGTACTTC
TRBJ2-2 TRBD1 TRBV6-5 NA CASRPQGAHRELFF TGTGCCAGCAGACCGCAGGGGGCGCATAGGGAGCTGTTTTTT
TRBJ2-2 TRBD1 TRBV20-1 many CSASRQGRTGELFF TGCAGTGCTAGCCGACAGGGCCGCACCGGGGAGCTGTTTTTT
TRBJ2-1 TRBD2 TRBV4-3 NA CASSQELAGDREQFF TGCGCCAGCAGCCAAGAGCTAGCGGGGGATCGGGAGCAGTTCTTC
TRBJ2-7 NA TRBV12-3/TRBV12-4 many CASRGGQGEQYF TGTGCCAGCAGGGGCGGGCAAGGCGAGCAGTACTTC
TRBJ1-4 NA TRBV7-9 NA CASSLMVNEKLFF TGTGCCAGCAGCTTAATGGTTAATGAAAAACTGTTTTTT
TRBJ1-1 NA TRBV7-8 few CASSLEGEAFF TGTGCCAGCAGCTTAGAGGGGGAAGCTTTCTTT
TRBJ2-1 TRBD2 TRBV10-3 NA CATGGTSADGQFF TGTGCCACCGGCGGGACTAGCGCCGATGGGCAGTTCTTC
TRBJ1-1 NA TRBV6-2/TRBV6-3 many CASSYIGGRGEAFF TGTGCCAGCAGTTACATAGGGGGAAGGGGTGAAGCTTTCTTT
TRBJ2-3 NA TRBV15 many CATSTGADTQYF TGTGCCACCAGCACAGGTGCAGATACGCAGTATTTT
TRBJ1-2 TRBD1 TRBV4-1 NA CASSQVQGDGYTF TGCGCCAGCAGCCAAGTACAGGGGGACGGCTACACCTTC
TRBJ1-1 NA TRBV12-3/TRBV12-4 many CASTPGFTEAFF TGTGCCAGCACCCCCGGGTTCACTGAAGCTTTCTTT
TRBJ2-3 NA TRBV3-1 few CASSQERWTSDTQYF TGTGCCAGCAGCCAAGAACGGTGGACCTCGGATACGCAGTATTTT
TRBJ2-3 TRBD2 TRBV20-1 NA CSPTRGGVADTQYF TGCAGTCCAACCCGGGGGGGGGTGGCGGATACGCAGTATTTT
TRBJ2-2 NA TRBV28 few CASSYQQGGTGELFF TGTGCCAGCAGCTACCAACAGGGAGGAACCGGGGAGCTGTTTTTT
TRBJ1-1 NA TRBV5-1 NA CASSLAGQDTEAFF TGCGCCAGCAGCTTGGCAGGTCAGGACACTGAAGCTTTCTTT
TRBJ1-1 NA TRBV20-1 NA CSALTTLNTEAFF TGCAGTGCCCTGACTACGCTCAACACTGAAGCTTTCTTT
TRBJ2-3 NA TRBV5-5 NA CASSLAGTGRDTQYF TGTGCCAGCAGCTTGGCAGGGACTGGGCGAGATACGCAGTATTTT
TRBJ1-2 NA TRBV12-3/TRBV12-4 few CASSLVLDAYGYTF TGTGCCAGCAGTTTGGTCTTAGACGCCTATGGCTACACCTTC
TRBJ2-3 NA TRBV12-3/TRBV12-4 NA CASSPGPRTTQYF TGTGCCAGCAGCCCGGGCCCCCGGACCACGCAGTATTTT
TRBJ2-2 TRBD2 TRBV15 few CATSREVAGGRFAGELFF TGTGCCACCAGCAGAGAAGTAGCGGGGGGGAGATTCGCCGGGGAGCTGTTTTTT
TRBJ1-2 NA TRBV4-2 many CASSRRAGGVNYGYTF TGTGCCAGCAGCCGACGGGCTGGGGGGGTGAACTATGGCTACACCTTC
TRBJ2-7 NA TRBV5-1 NA CASSSLGGLNEQYF TGCGCCAGCAGCTCACTGGGGGGACTGAACGAGCAGTACTTC
TRBJ1-5 NA TRBV5-1 NA CASSSGQPQGPQHF TGCGCCAGCAGCTCCGGACAGCCTCAGGGGCCCCAGCATTTT
TRBJ2-3 NA TRBV7-9 many CASTPGGSDTQYF TGTGCCAGCACCCCCGGGGGTTCAGATACGCAGTATTTT
TRBJ2-2 NA TRBV11-3 NA CASSLEAATGELFF TGTGCCAGCAGCTTAGAAGCCGCCACCGGGGAGCTGTTTTTT
TRBJ2-1 NA TRBV7-6 few CASSLRPAGPSGEYNEQFF TGTGCCAGCAGCTTGAGGCCCGCGGGACCGTCCGGGGAATACAATGAGCAGTTCTTC
TRBJ2-7 TRBD2 TRBV20-1 NA CSARASGRLNEQYF TGCAGTGCTAGAGCCAGCGGGAGACTCAACGAGCAGTACTTC
TRBJ2-1 TRBD1 TRBV5-1 NA CASSLDRVNEQFF TGCGCCAGCAGCCTTGACAGGGTCAATGAGCAGTTCTTC
TRBJ2-5 NA TRBV28 NA CASTSTSGAGGSQYF TGTGCCAGCACCTCTACCTCCGGGGCAGGCGGGTCCCAGTACTTC
TRBJ2-7 NA TRBV5-4 once CAVRNRSSLSWQYF TGTGCCGTCCGTAATCGGTCCTCCCTAAGCTGGCAGTACTTC
TRBJ2-2 TRBD2 TRBV7-6 few CASSLGAVAGPNTGELFF TGTGCCAGCAGCTTAGGCGCTGTAGCGGGGCCGAACACCGGGGAGCTGTTTTTT
TRBJ2-7 TRBD2 TRBV7-2 NA CAISLDGGGSYEQYF TGTGCCATCAGCTTAGATGGGGGGGGCTCCTACGAGCAGTACTTC
TRBJ2-2 NA TRBV10-3 NA CATGGPNTGELFF TGTGCCACCGGGGGGCCGAACACCGGGGAGCTGTTTTTT
TRBJ1-1 NA TRBV20-1 NA CSARDRGRADTEAFF TGCAGTGCTAGAGATCGAGGCAGGGCAGACACTGAAGCTTTCTTT
TRBJ2-1 NA TRBV6-5 many CASRATTPSYNEQFF TGTGCCAGCAGGGCAACAACTCCCTCCTACAATGAGCAGTTCTTC
TRBJ1-1 NA TRBV18 few CASSPGREREAFF TGTGCCAGCTCACCTGGGAGGGAGCGAGAAGCTTTCTTT
TRBJ2-3 NA TRBV7-2 medium-sized CASSPPSTDTQYF TGTGCCAGCAGCCCCCCGTCCACAGATACGCAGTATTTT
TRBJ2-7 NA TRBV7-2 few CAGSSYREYYEQYF TGTGCCGGCAGCTCGTACAGGGAATACTACGAGCAGTACTTC
TRBJ2-7 NA TRBV20-1 NA CSARDAGSSYEQYF TGCAGTGCTAGAGATGCAGGGTCCTCCTACGAGCAGTACTTC
TRBJ1-5 NA TRBV5-4 NA CASSLDGYQPQHF TGTGCCAGCAGCTTGGACGGATATCAGCCCCAGCATTTT
TRBJ2-1 TRBD2 TRBV30 few CAWSSRLAGYNEQFF TGTGCCTGGAGTTCCCGACTAGCGGGGTACAATGAGCAGTTCTTC
TRBJ1-5 TRBD1 TRBV5-1 NA CASSQGQGGQPQHF TGCGCCAGCAGCCAGGGACAGGGTGGCCAGCCCCAGCATTTT
TRBJ2-1 NA TRBV6-5 many CASSTERGSSSYNEQFF TGTGCCAGCAGCACAGAACGGGGGTCCAGCTCCTACAATGAGCAGTTCTTC
TRBJ1-1 NA TRBV10-3 many CAAGGQMNTEAFF TGTGCCGCGGGAGGACAGATGAACACTGAAGCTTTCTTT
TRBJ2-6 NA TRBV5-6 many CASSPGTFLSGANVLTF TGTGCCAGCAGCCCAGGGACCTTTCTTTCTGGGGCCAACGTCCTGACTTTC
TRBJ2-1 TRBD2 TRBV7-9 NA CATQREGSYNEQFF TGTGCCACTCAGCGGGAGGGGTCCTACAATGAGCAGTTCTTC
TRBJ1-1 NA TRBV11-2 once CASSLVVTEAFF TGTGCCAGCAGTTTGGTAGTCACTGAAGCTTTCTTT